Listed below are T cell receptor beta chains from one sample, sequenced in a study of cytomegalovirus exposure and HLA in healthy donors. Assay: immunoSEQ multiplex PCR; the TCRdb copy retains only in-frame clones and omits some. The sample records about 130,000 clones, just under 85% being singletons. Input material: PBMCs. All receptors derive from a boy aged 2-15 years in good health and CMV-seronegative. The CDR3 runs from the conserved cysteine through the conserved F or W. A clone size is listed for some rows: how often the clone was seen (once, few, many), or a class if it is expanded.

size: .; V: TRBV7-8; CDR3: CASSVPPGQGLAFF
size: .; V: TRBV4-3; CDR3: CASSLTSGGAVDTQYF
size: .; V: TRBV9; CDR3: CASSVGVSDYEQYF
size: .; V: TRBV6-6; CDR3: CASSLQSSYEQYF
size: .; V: TRBV7-9; CDR3: CASSLMVSSSGYEQYF
size: once; V: TRBV10-3; CDR3: CAISGEGTTTGTLNEQFF
size: .; V: TRBV7-9; CDR3: CASSSGPGSLFTEAFF
size: .; V: TRBV4-3; CDR3: CASSQEGQAGQPQHF
size: .; V: TRBV5-6; CDR3: CASSSWTSARTNQPQHF
size: .; V: TRBV11-2; CDR3: CASSLYGGTEAFF
size: .; V: TRBV11-3; CDR3: CASSYRGSSDTQYF
size: .; V: TRBV30; CDR3: CAWSSTTNEKLFF
size: .; V: TRBV4-3; CDR3: CASSQGWGLSYEQYF
size: .; V: TRBV4-2; CDR3: CASSQERTTNQPQHF
size: .; V: TRBV4-3; CDR3: CASSQDGTGVFSPLHF
size: .; V: TRBV5-4; CDR3: CASSPWTSGSRDEQFF